The 9 T cell receptor beta chains reported below all come from one sample, sequenced in a study of blood T cell repertoires in COVID-19. Only in-frame clones appear in the TCRdb table, and some are missing; sequencing was by immunoSEQ multiplex PCR. Here the sample spans hundreds of thousands of clones, approximately 91% being singletons. Sequencing was done on a sample of peripheral blood. These receptor sequences come from a man in his fifties or sixties who had recovered from COVID-19.

V is TRBV29-1 and J is TRBJ2-7; TRBD1 aligns across 9 bases. The CDR3 spans 11 residues. Germline CDR1 reads SQVTM; CDR2 reads ANQGSEA. Germline trimming cut 3 bases from V and 12 bases from J; bases unmatched to any gene: 6. The CDR3 is CSVELGTGTYF. CDR3 sequence (DNA): TGCAGCGTTGAGTTGGGGACAGGGACGTACTTC.

This chain joins TRBV9 and TRBJ1-1; 7 bases fit TRBD1. The trim removed 4 bases at V and 0 bases at J, leaving 6 bases unmatched. The CDR3 contains 15 residues. Germline V lookup: CDR1 SGDLS, CDR2 YYNGEE. The CDR3 sequence: CASSPRGQMNTEAFF. For the CDR3, the DNA is TGTGCCAGCAGCCCTCGGGGACAGATGAACACTGAAGCTTTCTTT. The full variable domain, with the rest looked up from reference TRBV9 and TRBJ1-1, is DSGVTQTPKHLITATGQRVTLRCSPRSGDLSVYWYQQSLDQGLQFLIQYYNGEERAKGNILERFSAQQFPDLHSELNLSSLELGDSALYFCASSPRGQMNTEAFFGQGTRLTVV.

J is TRBJ1-6 and V is TRBV11-2; D is perhaps TRBD1 (6 bases). V lost 3 bases and J 7 bases, leaving 13 bases between the germline ends. This CDR3 is built from 15 residues. Germline-derived CDR1 and CDR2 are SGHAT and FQNNGV. This CDR3 reads CASSLIQGTNSPLHF. In nucleotides, the CDR3 is TGTGCCAGCAGCTTGATACAGGGAACAAATTCACCCCTCCACTTT. Combining the CDR3 with reference TRBV11-2 and TRBJ1-6 gives the whole variable domain EAGVAQSPRYKIIEKRQSVAFWCNPISGHATLYWYQQILGQGPKLLIQFQNNGVVDDSQLPKDRFSAERLKGVDSTLKIQPAKLEDSAVYLCASSLIQGTNSPLHFGNGTRLTVT.

The rearrangement uses TRBV29-1 and TRBJ1-1; D unresolved. The CDR3 spans 13 residues. Trimming stripped 6 bases from V and 0 bases from J, with 11 bases between. Germline CDR1 SQVTM, CDR2 ANQGSEA. CDR3 DNA sequence: TGCAGCGTCCTGACAAGCCTGAACACTGAAGCTTTCTTT. Translating it yields CSVLTSLNTEAFF.

The chain carries TRBV28 and TRBJ2-7, with TRBD2 identical over 10 bases. Germline assignment: CDR1 MDHEN and CDR2 SYDVKM. There are 16 residues in the CDR3. Losses at the gene ends were 4 bases for V and 4 bases for J; bases not matched to a gene: 10. CDR3 coding DNA: TGTGCCAGCAGTTCCACGCTAAGCGGGAGGGATTACGAGCAGTACTTC. It codes for CASSSTLSGRDYEQYF. Full variable domain (outside the CDR3, taken from reference TRBV28 and TRBJ2-7): DVKVTQSSRYLVKRTGEKVFLECVQDMDHENMFWYRQDPGLGLRLIYFSYDVKMKEKGDIPEGYSVSREKKERFSLILESASTNQTSMYLCASSSTLSGRDYEQYFGPGTRLTVT.

This chain links TRBV5-1 with TRBJ2-3, with 7 nucleotides matching TRBD2. Germline assignment: CDR1 SGHRS and CDR2 YFSETQ. V shed 5 bases and J 6 bases; nucleotides not matched to a gene: 21. The CDR3 spans 18 residues. The CDR3 DNA is TGCGCCAGCAGGCATATGCCATACGGGAGGCTTGGAGGGGATACGCAGTATTTT. This sequence encodes CASRHMPYGRLGGDTQYF.

The V gene is TRBV7-3, the J gene TRBJ1-6, with D perhaps TRBD1 (6 bases). V lost 5 bases and J 11 bases, leaving 22 bases between the germline ends. This CDR3 spans 16 amino acids. The V gene's germline CDR1 is SGHTA and CDR2 FQGTGA. The CDR3 region is CASSPHGGAGVAPLHF. CDR3 DNA: TGTGCCAGCAGCCCCCATGGCGGTGCAGGGGTAGCACCCCTCCACTTT.

The V and J genes are TRBV28 and TRBJ2-4, with D maybe TRBD1 (5 bases). CDR1 MDHEN and CDR2 SYDVKM come from the germline V gene. The CDR3 contains 15 residues. Trimming took 7 bases from V and 0 from J, leaving 13 bases between them. The CDR3 protein is CASTTEFLAKNIQYF. The CDR3 DNA is TGTGCCAGCACGACAGAGTTCCTAGCCAAAAACATTCAGTACTTC.

This chain links TRBV2 with TRBJ1-2; D is uncertain. The CDR3 loop spans 14 amino acids. V lost 1 base to trimming and J lost 5 bases, with 11 bases between them. Germline V CDR1 and CDR2: SNHLY, FYNNEI. The CDR3 sequence is CASSEGKVQYGYTF. The CDR3 DNA reads TGTGCCAGCAGTGAAGGCAAAGTCCAGTATGGCTACACCTTC.